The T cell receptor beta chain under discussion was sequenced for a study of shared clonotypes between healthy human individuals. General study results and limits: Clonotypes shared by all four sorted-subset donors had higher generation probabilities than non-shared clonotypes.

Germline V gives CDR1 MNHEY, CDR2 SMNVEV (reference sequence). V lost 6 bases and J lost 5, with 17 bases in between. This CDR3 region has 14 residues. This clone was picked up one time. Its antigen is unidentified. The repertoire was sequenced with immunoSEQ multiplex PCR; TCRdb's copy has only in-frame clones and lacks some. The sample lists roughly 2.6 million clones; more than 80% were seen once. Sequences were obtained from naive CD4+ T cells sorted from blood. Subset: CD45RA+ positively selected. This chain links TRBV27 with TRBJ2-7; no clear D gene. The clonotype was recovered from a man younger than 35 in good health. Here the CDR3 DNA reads TGTGCCAGCAGCTCCCCGGGTGGTCGAAACGAGCAGTACTTC. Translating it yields CASSSPGGRNEQYF.